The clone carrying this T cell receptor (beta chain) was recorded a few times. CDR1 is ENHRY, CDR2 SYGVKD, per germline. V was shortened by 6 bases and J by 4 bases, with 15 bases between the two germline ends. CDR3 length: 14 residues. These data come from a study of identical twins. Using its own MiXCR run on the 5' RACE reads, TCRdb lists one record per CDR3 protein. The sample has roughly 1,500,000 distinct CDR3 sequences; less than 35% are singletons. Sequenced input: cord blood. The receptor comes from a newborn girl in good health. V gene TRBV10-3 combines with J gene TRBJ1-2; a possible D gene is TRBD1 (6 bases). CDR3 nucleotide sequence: TGTGCCATCAGCCAGGGGCAACCCGTCTATGGCTACACCTTC. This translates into CAISQGQPVYGYTF.